This TCR beta chain was identified in a study of TIL therapy for anti-PD-1-resistant metastatic lung cancer. Study-level background: By whole-exome sequencing, median non-synonymous tumor mutation burden was around 1.4 mutations per megabase.

This clone was found a few times. Antigen unknown. The immunoSEQ assay was v3. Each library reached some 2.1 million read pairs, or 5-6 million at deep level. Here immunoSEQ multiplex PCR was the method, and the copy in TCRdb shows in-frame clones only, minus some. Here the sample spans about 59,000 clones, more than 60% being singletons. The CDR3 is made up of 14 amino acids. V was trimmed by 5 bases and J by 3 bases, leaving 13 bases between them. In germline, CDR1 is SGHTA, CDR2 FQGNSA. Study-wide results and caveats: Infused TIL clonotypes partially replaced the baseline blood repertoire, then decayed over months.

Time point of the sample: pre-treatment sample, taken before nivolumab and TIL therapy. The sequencing here drew on blood, taken at baseline. This chain joins TRBV7-2 and TRBJ1-1, with a tentative D call TRBD1 (6 bases). The receptor was isolated from a person between 30 and 80 years old with non-small cell lung cancer. CDR3 region: CASSQQGGDTEAFF. The DNA for the CDR3 is TGTGCCAGCAGCCAACAAGGGGGGGACACTGAAGCTTTCTTT. Complete variable domain (other parts from reference TRBV7-2 and TRBJ1-1): GAGVSQSPSNKVTEKGKDVELRCDPISGHTALYWYRQSLGQGLEFLIYFQGNSAPDKSGLPSDRFSAERTGGSVSTLTIQRTQQEDSAVYLCASSQQGGDTEAFFGQGTRLTVV.